The 21 T cell receptor beta chains listed next were all sequenced from one sample in a study of blood T cell repertoires in COVID-19. Assay used: immunoSEQ multiplex PCR; TCRdb lists only in-frame clones, some missing. The table shows 90,000 to 150,000 clones, with approximately 80% occurring only once. The sample consisted of peripheral blood. The receptors were gathered from a man between 65 and 85 years old with acute or convalescent COVID-19.

The chain carries TRBV6-1 and TRBJ1-2, with a possible D match to TRBD1 (6 bases). CDR1 MNHNS and CDR2 SASEGT come from the germline V gene. The CDR3 consists of 13 residues. Trimming stripped 3 bases from V and 10 bases from J, with 15 bases between. CDR3 sequence: CASSDTGRRDYTF. The CDR3 nucleotides are TGTGCCAGCAGTGACACAGGGAGACGCGACTACACCTTC.

V usage is TRBV3-1 (or the pseudogene TRBV3-2) and J usage is TRBJ1-2, with D maybe TRBD1 (5 bases). V gave up 3 bases and J gave up 5 bases, with 13 bases separating them. This CDR3 comprises 14 residues. Looked up from germline, CDR1 is LGHDT and CDR2 is YNNKEL (reference sequence). The DNA for the CDR3 is TGTGCCAGCAGCCACGGGGGTCAAGTGTATGGCTACACCTTC. Its protein product is CASSHGGQVYGYTF.

The CDR3 bases are TGTGCCAGCAGTTCGGGACAGGGAACGGGCGAGCAGTACTTC. Protein: CASSSGQGTGEQYF. The chain links TRBV6-5 to TRBJ2-7; 9 bases fit TRBD1. This CDR3 region has 14 residues. Trimming took 4 bases from V and 6 from J; bases not matched to a gene: 7. From germline, CDR1 is MNHEY and CDR2 SVGAGI.

The table lists this clone with a count of one. The V call is TRBV11-3, the J call TRBJ2-7, with D possibly matching TRBD2 (6 bases). From germline, CDR1 is SGHNT and CDR2 YENEEA. This CDR3 region has 15 residues. Trimming left V 5 bases short and J 2 bases short, with 16 bases between. DNA for the CDR3: TGTGCCAGCAGCCCCGGGGGAACTTTAGCCTACGAGCAGTACTTC. This translates into CASSPGGTLAYEQYF.

The J gene is TRBJ2-2, the V gene TRBV9; possibly TRBD1 for D (6 bases). Deletions cut 2 bases from V and 2 bases from J, with 13 bases between. Germline V gene lookup returns CDR1 SGDLS and CDR2 YYNGEE. The CDR3 length is 16 residues. The CDR3 bases are TGTGCCAGCAGCGTTAAAGGGGACACTAACACCGGGGAGCTGTTTTTT. This translates into CASSVKGDTNTGELFF.

The table lists this clone with a count of one. The chain couples TRBV2 to TRBJ2-2, with TRBD1 matching over 8 bases. This CDR3 is 14 amino acids long. After removal of 6 bases from V and 8 bases from J, the junction contained 8 bases not matched to a gene. CDR1 is SNHLY, CDR2 FYNNEI, per germline. The CDR3, as DNA: TGTGCCAGCAGGGATGACAGGGGCCAAGGGGAGCTGTTTTTT. Translated, it gives CASRDDRGQGELFF.

This clone is a singleton in its sample. The chain combines TRBV28 with TRBJ2-3, with 7 bases lining up with TRBD1. The CDR3 loop spans 15 amino acids. Germline V gene data show CDR1 as MDHEN and CDR2 as SYDVKM. J was trimmed by 1 base and V by 5 bases; bases with no gene match: 6. Here the CDR3 DNA reads TGTGCCAGCAGTCAAGGGGGCGCCGGCACAGATACGCAGTATTTT. It translates to CASSQGGAGTDTQYF.

This rearrangement joins TRBV2 to TRBJ2-5; 13 bases map to TRBD2. Germline V lookup: CDR1 SNHLY, CDR2 FYNNEI. V shed 6 bases and J 2 bases; nucleotides not matched to a gene: 0. The CDR3 length is 14 residues. DNA of the CDR3: TGTGCCAGCAGGGGACTAGCGGGACAAGAGACCCAGTACTTC. It encodes CASRGLAGQETQYF.

The chain couples TRBV3-1 (or the pseudogene TRBV3-2) to TRBJ1-2; the D gene is possibly TRBD1 (6 bases). In germline, CDR1 is LGHDT, CDR2 YNNKEL (reference sequence). The CDR3 spans 16 residues. V was clipped by 1 base and J by 2 bases, with 14 bases between them. The CDR3, as DNA: TGTGCCAGCAGCCAAGTCGTCACAGGGCGAAACTATGGCTACACCTTC. It codes for CASSQVVTGRNYGYTF.

CDR3 residues: CSASPTEFRGEQYF. The CDR3 coding sequence is TGCAGTGCTAGTCCGACTGAATTCCGGGGCGAGCAGTACTTC. The rearrangement uses TRBV20-1 and TRBJ2-7; possible D gene TRBD2, 5 bases. CDR1 and CDR2 from the germline V gene are DFQATT and SNEGSKA (reference sequence). Trimming removed 3 bases at V and 6 bases at J, with 18 bases between. The CDR3 consists of 14 residues.

The J gene is TRBJ1-5, the V gene TRBV18; no definite D call. This CDR3 comprises 15 residues. The germline V gene encodes CDR1 KGHSH and CDR2 LQKENI. The V and J ends lost 2 bases and 5 bases respectively, with 13 bases between them. The chain's CDR3 is CASSPSQMGDQPQHF. CDR3 coding DNA: TGTGCCAGCTCACCATCCCAAATGGGCGATCAGCCCCAGCATTTT.

The genes are TRBV6-5 and TRBJ2-7; D is possibly TRBD1 (6 bases). Per the germline V gene, CDR1 is MNHEY and CDR2 is SVGAGI. The V and J ends lost 6 bases and 2 bases respectively, with 14 bases between them. The CDR3 has 14 amino acids. CDR3 DNA: TGTGCCAGCAGCTTAACAGGGATCACCTACGAGCAGTACTTC. Amino acids: CASSLTGITYEQYF.

This chain connects TRBV29-1 to TRBJ2-2, with D unresolved. The germline V and J ends were trimmed by 7 bases and 0 bases, with 9 bases remaining between them. This CDR3 is built from 13 residues. Germline CDR1 SQVTM, CDR2 ANQGSEA. The CDR3 nucleotides read TGCAGCGCCCTGCGCCCGAACACCGGGGAGCTGTTTTTT. The encoded protein is CSALRPNTGELFF.

The genes are TRBV6-4 and TRBJ2-5; D gene ambiguous. Germline CDR1 reads MRHNA; CDR2 reads SNTAGT. V lost 1 base to trimming and J lost 3 bases, with 9 bases between them. This CDR3 has 14 amino acids. The CDR3 bases are TGTGCCAGCAGTGACTTGGGTCTAGAAGAGACCCAGTACTTC. It translates to CASSDLGLEETQYF.

The rearrangement joins TRBV5-1 to TRBJ1-1; 9 positions match TRBD1. The germline V gene has CDR1 SGHRS and CDR2 YFSETQ. The V and J ends lost 1 base and 6 bases, in that order; junction bases with no gene match: 7. CDR3 length: 15 amino acids. CDR3 protein: CASSLPGTGRAEAFF. CDR3 DNA sequence: TGCGCCAGCAGCTTGCCCGGGACAGGGCGCGCTGAAGCTTTCTTT. The whole variable domain, filled in from reference TRBV5-1 and TRBJ1-1, reads KAGVTQTPRYLIKTRGQQVTLSCSPISGHRSVSWYQQTPGQGLQFLFEYFSETQRNKGNFPGRFSGRQFSNSRSEMNVSTLELGDSALYLCASSLPGTGRAEAFFGQGTRLTVV.

The chain couples TRBV27 to TRBJ2-3; tentatively, D is TRBD1 (5 bases). Germline CDR1 MNHEY, CDR2 SMNVEV (reference sequence). The CDR3 contains 14 residues. V lost 1 base, J lost 6 bases, and 11 bases lay in between. CDR3 in amino acids: CASSLWAAGDTQYF. CDR3 DNA: TGTGCCAGCAGTTTATGGGCTGCAGGGGATACGCAGTATTTT.

CDR3 sequence reads: CASSAGGGAYEQYF. Written as DNA, the CDR3 is TGTGCCAGCAGCGCCGGTGGAGGGGCCTACGAGCAGTACTTC. The V gene is TRBV9, the J gene TRBJ2-7, with D possibly being TRBD2 (6 bases). Germline V lookup: CDR1 SGDLS, CDR2 YYNGEE. There are 14 residues in the CDR3. The V gene lost 3 bases and the J gene lost 2 bases, with 12 bases spanning the gap.

V gene TRBV6-2 or TRBV6-3 combines with J gene TRBJ1-1; no reliable D call. The CDR3 spans 12 residues. The V and J ends lost 0 bases and 8 bases respectively, with 7 bases between them. The V gene's germline CDR1 is MNHEY and CDR2 SVGEGT. Here the CDR3 DNA reads TGTGCCAGCAGTTACTCGTACGAGGAAGCTTTCTTT. This translates into CASSYSYEEAFF.

The table lists this clone with a few counts. The chain joins TRBV18 to TRBJ1-1; TRBD1 matches at 7 bases. Germline-derived CDR1 and CDR2 are KGHSH and LQKENI. The CDR3 loop spans 15 amino acids. V gave up 1 base and J gave up 1 base; unmatched junction bases: 3. The CDR3, as DNA: TGTGCCAGCTCACCACAGGGGGCCGAGAACACTGAAGCTTTCTTT. It is translated as CASSPQGAENTEAFF.

The rearrangement links TRBV4-1 to TRBJ1-3, with 9 bases aligning to TRBD1. This CDR3 spans 19 amino acids. The J segment lost 3 bases and the V segment lost 4 bases, leaving 16 bases of the junction unmatched. Germline CDR1 is MGHRA and CDR2 is YSYEKL. CDR3 bases: TGCGCCAGCAGCCGTCGAGATGTTTTCGGACAGGGGAGTGGAAACACCATATATTTT. Protein product: CASSRRDVFGQGSGNTIYF.

The rearrangement uses TRBV28 and TRBJ2-1; 9 bases fit TRBD2. CDR1 and CDR2 from the germline V gene are MDHEN and SYDVKM. This CDR3 spans 14 amino acids. V was pared by 9 bases and J by 7 bases, with 10 bases of the junction left unmatched. CDR3 in amino acids: CASKAGGPGNEQFF. As DNA, the CDR3 is TGTGCCAGTAAGGCGGGAGGGCCGGGTAATGAGCAGTTCTTC.